This entry concerns a single T cell receptor beta chain. The sample comes from a study of blood T cell repertoires in COVID-19. Whole-study context: Acute and convalescent COVID-19 specimens originated in the United States, Italy and Spain.

In the original analysis: Estimated nucleated cell counts came from reference gene primer amplification. Clones were read by immunoSEQ multiplex PCR, and TCRdb kept only the in-frame ones, dropping some. The DNA was the basis for D and trimming; V, J and clone size are from that table. The sample comprises some 500,000 clones, approximately 88% of which are singletons, and around 1.9% rests with the top ten. Germline assignment: CDR1 SGDLS and CDR2 YYNGEE. Trimming took 0 bases from V and 8 from J; bases not matched to a gene: 9. The CDR3 spans 15 residues. The study recruited people aged roughly 18 to 95 years across more than 20 US areas. Resolution of symptoms, clearance, or two negative PCRs was present in recovered Cohort 3 donors.

This clonotype originated in a woman between 40 and 55 years old who had recovered from COVID-19. The chain combines TRBV9 with TRBJ1-1; 8 bases fit TRBD1. Sequencing input: PBMCs or T cells enriched from blood (not recorded which). CDR3 coding DNA: TGTGCCAGCAGCGTAGGGACAGGGATAGGGGTGGAAGCTTTCTTT. This codes for CASSVGTGIGVEAFF.